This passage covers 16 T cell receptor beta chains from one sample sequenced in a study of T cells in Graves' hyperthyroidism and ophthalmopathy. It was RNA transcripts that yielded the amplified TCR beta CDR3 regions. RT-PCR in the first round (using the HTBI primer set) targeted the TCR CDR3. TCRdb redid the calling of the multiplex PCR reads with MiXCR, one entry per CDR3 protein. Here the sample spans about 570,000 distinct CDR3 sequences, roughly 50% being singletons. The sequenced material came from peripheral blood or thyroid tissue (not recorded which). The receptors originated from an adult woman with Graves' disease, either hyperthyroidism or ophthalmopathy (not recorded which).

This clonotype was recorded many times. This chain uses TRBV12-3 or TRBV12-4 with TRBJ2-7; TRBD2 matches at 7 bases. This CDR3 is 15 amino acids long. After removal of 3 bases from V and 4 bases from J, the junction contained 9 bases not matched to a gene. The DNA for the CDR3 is TGTGCCAGCAGTTTTTCGGCTAGCGGAATATACGAGCAGTACTTC. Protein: CASSFSASGIYEQYF.

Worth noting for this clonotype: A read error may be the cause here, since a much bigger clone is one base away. The CDR3 sequence: CSAPSSMASSGSSYEQYF. As DNA, the CDR3 is TGCAGTGCCCCGTCATCGATGGCTTCTAGCGGGAGCTCCTACGAGCAGTACTTC. This rearrangement joins TRBV20-1 to TRBJ2-7; 10 nucleotides align to TRBD2. The CDR3 has 18 amino acids. The V gene's germline CDR1 is DFQATT and CDR2 SNEGSKA (reference sequence). V lost 6 bases and J lost 0; bases outside the gene matches: 17.

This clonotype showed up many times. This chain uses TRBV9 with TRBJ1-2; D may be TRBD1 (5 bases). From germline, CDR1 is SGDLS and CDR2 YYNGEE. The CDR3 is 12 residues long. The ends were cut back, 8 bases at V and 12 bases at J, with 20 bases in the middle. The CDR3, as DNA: TGTGCCAGTTCCACCCAAGAGACAGCCCACACCTTC. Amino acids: CASSTQETAHTF.

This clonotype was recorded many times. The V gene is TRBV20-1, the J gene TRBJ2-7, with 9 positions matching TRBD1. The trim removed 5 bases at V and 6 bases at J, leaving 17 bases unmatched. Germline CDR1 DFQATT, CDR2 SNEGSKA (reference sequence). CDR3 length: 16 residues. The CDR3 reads CSAVTPPGTGSGEQYF. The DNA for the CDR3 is TGCAGTGCTGTAACACCGCCCGGGACAGGGAGTGGCGAGCAGTACTTC.

CDR3 protein: CASSEGPGMMEQYF. DNA of the CDR3: TGTGCCAGCAGTGAAGGGCCGGGAATGATGGAGCAGTACTTC. The chain has TRBV2 and TRBJ2-7; D perhaps matches TRBD2 (5 bases). The CDR3 consists of 14 residues. Trimming removed 1 base from V and 7 bases from J, with 14 bases in between. From germline, CDR1 is SNHLY and CDR2 FYNNEI.

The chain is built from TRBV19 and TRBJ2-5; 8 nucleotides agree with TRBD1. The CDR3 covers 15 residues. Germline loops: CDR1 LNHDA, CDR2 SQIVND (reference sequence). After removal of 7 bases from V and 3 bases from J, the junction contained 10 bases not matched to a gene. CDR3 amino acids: CASTLSRDRKETQYF. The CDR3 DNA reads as TGTGCCAGTACCTTGTCCCGGGACAGGAAAGAGACCCAGTACTTC.

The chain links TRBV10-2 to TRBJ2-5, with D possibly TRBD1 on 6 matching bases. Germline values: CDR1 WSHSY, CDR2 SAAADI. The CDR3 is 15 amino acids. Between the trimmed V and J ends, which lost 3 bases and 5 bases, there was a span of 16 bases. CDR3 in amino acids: CASSDQRAGDETQYF. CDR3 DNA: TGCGCCAGCAGTGACCAGAGGGCAGGGGACGAGACCCAGTACTTC.

The CDR3 DNA reads TGTGCCAGCAGTCCAAGGACTAGCGGGATCACCGGGGAGCTGTTTTTT. Its translation is CASSPRTSGITGELFF. The chain employs TRBV27 and TRBJ2-2; TRBD2 matches at 12 bases. The ends lost 5 bases at V and 4 bases at J; junction bases unmatched: 5. In germline, CDR1 is MNHEY, CDR2 SMNVEV (reference sequence). The CDR3 is made up of 16 amino acids.

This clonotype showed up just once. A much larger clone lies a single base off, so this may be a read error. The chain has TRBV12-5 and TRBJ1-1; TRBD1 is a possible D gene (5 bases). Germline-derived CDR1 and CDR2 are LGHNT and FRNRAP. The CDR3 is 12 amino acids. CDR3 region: CASGLGGTEASF. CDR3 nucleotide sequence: TGTGCTAGTGGTTTGGGGGGCACTGAAGCTTCCTTT.

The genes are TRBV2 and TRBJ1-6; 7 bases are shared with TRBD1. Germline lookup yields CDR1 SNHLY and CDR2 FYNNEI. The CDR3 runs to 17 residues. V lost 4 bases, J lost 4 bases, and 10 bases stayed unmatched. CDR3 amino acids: CASSAYLGQPYNSPLHF. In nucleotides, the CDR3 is TGTGCCAGCAGTGCCTATTTGGGACAGCCTTATAATTCACCCCTCCACTTT.

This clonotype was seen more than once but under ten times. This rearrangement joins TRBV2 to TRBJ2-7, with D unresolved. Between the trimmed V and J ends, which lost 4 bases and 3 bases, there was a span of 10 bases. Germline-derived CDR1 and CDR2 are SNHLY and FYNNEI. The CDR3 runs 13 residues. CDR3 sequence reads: CASSAQLVYEQYF. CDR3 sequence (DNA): TGTGCCAGCAGTGCTCAGCTGGTCTACGAGCAGTACTTC.

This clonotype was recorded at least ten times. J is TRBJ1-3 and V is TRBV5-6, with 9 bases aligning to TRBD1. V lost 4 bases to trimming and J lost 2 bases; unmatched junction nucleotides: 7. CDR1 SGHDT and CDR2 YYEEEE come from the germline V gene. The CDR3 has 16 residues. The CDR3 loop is CASSTSGTGTGNTIYF. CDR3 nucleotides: TGTGCCAGCAGCACCTCCGGGACAGGGACTGGAAACACCATATATTTT.

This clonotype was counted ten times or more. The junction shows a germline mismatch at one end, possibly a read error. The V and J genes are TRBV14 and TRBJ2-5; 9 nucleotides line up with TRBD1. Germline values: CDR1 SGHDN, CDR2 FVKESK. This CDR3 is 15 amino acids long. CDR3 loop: CASSKDPGQGETQYF. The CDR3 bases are TGTGCCAGCAGCAAAGACCCGGGACAGGGAGAGACCCAGTACTTC.

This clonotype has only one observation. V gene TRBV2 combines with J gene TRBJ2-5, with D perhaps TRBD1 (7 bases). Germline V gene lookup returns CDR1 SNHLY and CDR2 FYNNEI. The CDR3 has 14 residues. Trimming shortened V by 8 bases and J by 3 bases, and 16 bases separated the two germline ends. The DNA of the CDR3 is TGTGCCAGCGTCGGAGGGACAGCAAAAGAGACCCAGTACTTC. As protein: CASVGGTAKETQYF.

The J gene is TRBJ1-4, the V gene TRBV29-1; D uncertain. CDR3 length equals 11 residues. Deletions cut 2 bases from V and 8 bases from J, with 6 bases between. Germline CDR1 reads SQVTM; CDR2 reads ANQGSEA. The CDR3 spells CSVEFGEKLFF. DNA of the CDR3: TGCAGCGTTGAATTCGGCGAAAAACTGTTTTTT. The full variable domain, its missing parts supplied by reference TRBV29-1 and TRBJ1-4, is SAVISQKPSRDICQRGTSLTIQCQVDSQVTMMFWYRQQPGQSLTLIATANQGSEATYESGFVIDKFPISRPNLTFSTLTVSNMSPEDSSIYLCSVEFGEKLFFGSGTQLSVL.

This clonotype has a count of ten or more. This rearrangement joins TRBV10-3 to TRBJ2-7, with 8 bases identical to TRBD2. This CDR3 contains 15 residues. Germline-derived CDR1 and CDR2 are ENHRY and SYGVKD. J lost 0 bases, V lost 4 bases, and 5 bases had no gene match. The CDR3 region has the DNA TGTGCCATCAGTGTCGGGGGGGGGAGCTCCTACGAGCAGTACTTC. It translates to CAISVGGGSSYEQYF.